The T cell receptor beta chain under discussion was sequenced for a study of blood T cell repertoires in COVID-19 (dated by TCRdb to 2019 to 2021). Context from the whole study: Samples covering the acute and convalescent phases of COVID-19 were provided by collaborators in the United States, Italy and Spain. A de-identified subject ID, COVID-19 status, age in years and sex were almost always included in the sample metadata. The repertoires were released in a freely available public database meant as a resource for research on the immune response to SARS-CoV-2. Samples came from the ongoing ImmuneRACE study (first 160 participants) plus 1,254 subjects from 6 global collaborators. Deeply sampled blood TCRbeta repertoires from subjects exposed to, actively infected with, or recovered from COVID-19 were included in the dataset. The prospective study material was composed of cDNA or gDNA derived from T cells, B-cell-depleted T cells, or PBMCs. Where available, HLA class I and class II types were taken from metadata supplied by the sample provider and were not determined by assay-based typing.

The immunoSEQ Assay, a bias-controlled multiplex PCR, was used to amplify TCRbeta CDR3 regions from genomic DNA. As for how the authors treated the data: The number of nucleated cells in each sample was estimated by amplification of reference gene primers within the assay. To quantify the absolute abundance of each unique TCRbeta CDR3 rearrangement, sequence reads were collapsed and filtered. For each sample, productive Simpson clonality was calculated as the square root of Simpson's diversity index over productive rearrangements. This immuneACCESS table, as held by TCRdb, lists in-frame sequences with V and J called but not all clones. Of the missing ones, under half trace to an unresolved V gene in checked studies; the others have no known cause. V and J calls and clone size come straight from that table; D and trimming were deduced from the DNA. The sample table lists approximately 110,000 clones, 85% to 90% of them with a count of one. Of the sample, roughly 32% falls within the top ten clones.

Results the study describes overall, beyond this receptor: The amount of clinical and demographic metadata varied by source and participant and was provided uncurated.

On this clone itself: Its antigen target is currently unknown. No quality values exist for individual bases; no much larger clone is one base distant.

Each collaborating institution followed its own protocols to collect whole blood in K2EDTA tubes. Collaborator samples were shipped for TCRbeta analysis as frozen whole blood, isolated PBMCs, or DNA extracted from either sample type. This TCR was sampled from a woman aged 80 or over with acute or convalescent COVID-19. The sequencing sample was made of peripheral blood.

CDR3 region: CASSFSSGGEVGTDTQYF. At the DNA level, the sequence is TGTGCCAGCAGCTTTTCCAGCGGGGGGGAGGTGGGCACAGATACGCAGTATTTT. Rearrangement joined TRBV7-6 to TRBJ2-3; 10 bases in between match TRBD2. Via the germline V gene, CDR1 is SGHVS and CDR2 FNYEAQ. From the cysteine up to the phenylalanine, the CDR3 has a length of 18 residues. Only CDR3 DNA remains: 54 bases, in frame from the first base. V lost 3 bases and J lost 1 base, and the count of bases not matched to a germline gene is 10. Supplemented by the reference TRBV7-6 and TRBJ2-3 proteins around the CDR3, the complete variable domain is GAGVSQSPRYKVTKRGQDVALRCDPISGHVSLYWYRQALGQGPEFLTYFNYEAQQDKSGLPNDRFSAERPEGSISTLTIQRTEQRDSAMYRCASSFSSGGEVGTDTQYFGPGTRLTVL.